The clone carrying this TCR beta chain was counted only a few times. The V end lost 0 bases, the J end lost 6 bases, and 12 bases lay between the germline ends. The germline V gene has CDR1 LGHNA and CDR2 YSLEER. CDR3 length: 15 residues. This specimen belongs to a study of T-cell memory formation after mild COVID-19. Study-wide context: There were largely donor-specific TCR clusters.

Via MiXCR, TCRdb re-called the 5' RACE reads, giving one row per CDR3 protein. The sample includes approximately 260,000 distinct CDR3 sequences, around 16% of them seen just once. The genes are TRBV4-3 and TRBJ1-5; D is undetermined. Sequenced input: PBMCs or a T cell subset sorted from them (not recorded which). The clonotype was recovered from a man aged 18 to 35 who had mild COVID-19 (a few samples of this study predate the infection). Cell type and time point are not known. The CDR3 nucleotides read TGCGCCAGCAGCCAAGATTTGGGGTTAAGTCAGCCCCAGCATTTT. Translated, it gives CASSQDLGLSQPQHF.